Below are 32 T cell receptor beta chains sequenced from a single sample in a study of CDR3 diversity in severe acne. Via MiXCR, TCRdb re-called the PCR reads, giving one row per CDR3 protein. The profile shows some 84,000 distinct CDR3 sequences, around 50% of them singletons. The source material was blood. The receptors derive from a male donor in good health, serving as a control.

The chain employs TRBV7-2 and TRBJ1-5; D possibly corresponds to TRBD1 (5 bases). Germline V gene data show CDR1 as SGHTA and CDR2 as FQGNSA. The CDR3 is made up of 13 amino acids. The V end was cut by 5 bases, the J end by 6 bases, with 11 bases between. CDR3 nucleotides: TGTGCCAGCAGCCGACAAGACAGTCAGCCCCAGCATTTT. Translating gives CASSRQDSQPQHF.

The chain carries TRBV7-6 and TRBJ1-5; TRBD1 aligns across 7 bases. V lost 5 bases to trimming and J lost 3 bases; unmatched junction nucleotides: 10. The CDR3 sequence is 16 residues long. Germline V gene data show CDR1 as SGHVS and CDR2 as FNYEAQ. CDR3 loop: CASSRPPGTANQPQHF. The CDR3 region has the DNA TGTGCCAGCAGCCGTCCCCCCGGGACAGCCAATCAGCCCCAGCATTTT. The full variable domain, with the rest looked up from reference TRBV7-6 and TRBJ1-5, is GAGVSQSPRYKVTKRGQDVALRCDPISGHVSLYWYRQALGQGPEFLTYFNYEAQQDKSGLPNDRFSAERPEGSISTLTIQRTEQRDSAMYRCASSRPPGTANQPQHFGDGTRLSIL.

The rearrangement uses TRBV6-2 or TRBV6-3 and TRBJ1-5; no clear D gene. This CDR3 contains 13 residues. V lost 6 bases, J lost 0 bases, and 6 bases lay in between. Germline CDR1 MNHEY, CDR2 SVGEGT. CDR3 DNA: TGTGCCAGCAGCTTAGTTAGCAATCAGCCCCAGCATTTT. Its protein is CASSLVSNQPQHF.

The chain employs TRBV6-5 and TRBJ1-4, with TRBD1 matching over 7 bases. Unmatched junction bases numbered 11, after V lost 10 bases and J lost 6 bases. The CDR3 has 14 amino acids. Germline CDR1 reads MNHEY; CDR2 reads SVGAGI. CDR3 nucleotides: TGTGCCATCAGGGGGGGGGGGGAGGATGAAAAACTGTTTTTT. Translation: CAIRGGGEDEKLFF.

Within the sample, this clonotype is medium-sized (0.01 to 0.1%). The chain employs TRBV4-1 and TRBJ2-2; D is unresolved. Germline CDR1 MGHRA, CDR2 YSYEKL. CDR3 length: 12 amino acids. V lost 10 bases to trimming and J lost 5 bases, with 11 bases between them. CDR3 sequence: CATSDGTGELFF. CDR3 nucleotides: TGCGCCACCTCGGACGGGACCGGGGAGCTGTTTTTT.

The chain carries TRBV29-1 and TRBJ1-1, with TRBD1 matching 7 bases. Germline V gene lookup returns CDR1 SQVTM and CDR2 ANQGSEA. The V segment lost 4 bases and the J segment 6 bases; nucleotides outside the gene matches: 5. The CDR3 covers 12 residues. DNA of the CDR3: TGCAGCGTTGCAGGACAGGCCGCTGAAGCTTTCTTT. Its translation: CSVAGQAAEAFF.

This chain links TRBV19 with TRBJ2-5; D may be TRBD2 (6 bases). Trimming took off 6 bases at V and 4 bases at J, with 15 bases between the two ends. CDR1 is LNHDA and CDR2 is SQIVND in the germline V gene (reference sequence). The CDR3 consists of 14 residues. CDR3 protein: CASSGEVPGETQYF. CDR3 nucleotide sequence: TGTGCCAGTAGCGGGGAGGTCCCAGGAGAGACCCAGTACTTC.

V gene TRBV7-8 combines with J gene TRBJ1-1, with D uncertain. This CDR3 contains 14 residues. CDR1 is SGHVS and CDR2 is FQNEAQ in the germline V gene. V was cut by 6 bases and J by 11 bases, with 22 bases left in between. The CDR3 nucleotides read TGTGCCAGCAGTTTACCGTCCAGGTCCGTGTCTGCTTTCTTT. Its translation is CASSLPSRSVSAFF.

At least ten counts were recorded for this clonotype. The chain employs TRBV5-4 and TRBJ2-7; no reliable D call. The CDR3 length is 14 residues. Germline V CDR1 and CDR2: SGHNT, YYREEE (reference sequence). V lost 0 bases and J lost 0, with 7 bases in between. CDR3 residues: CASSLGVFSYEQYF. The CDR3 coding sequence is TGTGCCAGCAGCTTGGGGGTGTTCTCCTACGAGCAGTACTTC.

The rearrangement uses TRBV7-9 and TRBJ2-7, with 13 positions matching TRBD2. The germline gives CDR1 SEHNR, CDR2 FQNEAQ (reference sequence). V gave up 5 bases and J gave up 3 bases; unmatched junction bases: 7. This CDR3 has 16 amino acids. In DNA form, the CDR3 reads TGTGCCAGCAGCCCCGGACTAGCGGGAGTTGGCTACGAGCAGTACTTC. Translating it yields CASSPGLAGVGYEQYF. Filled out from reference TRBV7-9 and TRBJ2-7, the complete variable domain reads DTGVSQNPRHKITKRGQNVTFRCDPISEHNRLYWYRQTLGQGPEFLTYFQNEAQLEKSRLLSDRFSAERPKGSFSTLEIQRTEQGDSAMYLCASSPGLAGVGYEQYFGPGTRLTVT.

At least ten counts were recorded for this clonotype. V usage is TRBV5-6 and J usage is TRBJ2-7; no firm D call. Trimming took 2 bases from V and 7 from J, leaving 10 bases between them. CDR3 length equals 12 residues. The V gene's germline CDR1 is SGHDT and CDR2 YYEEEE. CDR3 protein: CASSFGPSEQYF. In nucleotides, the CDR3 is TGTGCCAGCAGCTTTGGCCCCTCTGAGCAGTACTTC.

In its sample, this clonotype was seen many times. The J gene is TRBJ1-1, the V gene TRBV12-3 or TRBV12-4; D perhaps matches TRBD1 (6 bases). The V and J ends lost 6 bases and 1 base respectively, with 12 bases between them. The CDR3 covers 14 residues. Here the CDR3 reads CASRRGGPNTEAFF. CDR3 DNA sequence: TGTGCCAGCAGGCGGGGGGGGCCGAACACTGAAGCTTTCTTT.

This clonotype appeared a few times. One junction end disagrees with the germline gene, perhaps due to a read error. J is TRBJ1-1 and V is TRBV30; D unclear. The CDR3 loop spans 13 amino acids. The germline CDR1 and CDR2 sequences are GTSNPN and SVGIG (reference sequence). CDR3 DNA: TGTGCCTGGAGTGTGGGAAAAAACACAGAAGCTTTCTTT. It translates to CAWSVGKNTEAFF.

This clonotype was recorded once. CDR3 DNA sequence: TGTGCCAGCAGCCAAGTTAGGGGGGCCGGCACTGAAGCTTTCTTT. It codes for CASSQVRGAGTEAFF. The V gene is TRBV14, the J gene TRBJ1-1; a weak D match, TRBD1 (6 bases). V lost 1 base and J 4 bases, leaving 13 bases between the germline ends. This CDR3 has 15 residues. The V gene's germline CDR1 is SGHDN and CDR2 FVKESK.

This clonotype is deemed medium-sized (0.01 to 0.1%). The chain links TRBV19 to TRBJ1-1, with D possibly TRBD1 on 6 matching bases. Trimming stripped 10 bases from V and 6 bases from J, with 15 bases between. The germline V gene has CDR1 LNHDA and CDR2 SQIVND (reference sequence). The CDR3 has 12 amino acids. The chain's CDR3 is CATQPNRAEAFF. The DNA of the CDR3 is TGTGCCACTCAACCTAACAGGGCTGAAGCTTTCTTT. Complete variable domain (other parts from reference TRBV19 and TRBJ1-1): DGGITQSPKYLFRKEGQNVTLSCEQNLNHDAMYWYRQDPGQGLRLIYYSQIVNDFQKGDIAEGYSVSREKKESFPLTVTSAQKNPTAFYLCATQPNRAEAFFGQGTRLTVV.

The CDR3 DNA reads as TGTGCCAGCAGCACGATACTCGGGGAAGTCGCATACGAGCAGTACTTC. As protein: CASSTILGEVAYEQYF. The chain uses TRBV7-2 and TRBJ2-7, with D tentatively TRBD2 (5 bases). CDR1 SGHTA and CDR2 FQGNSA come from the germline V gene. The CDR3 length is 16 residues. Deletions cut 5 bases from V and 4 bases from J, with 21 bases between. The complete variable domain, with remaining parts taken from reference TRBV7-2 and TRBJ2-7, reads GAGVSQSPSNKVTEKGKDVELRCDPISGHTALYWYRQSLGQGLEFLIYFQGNSAPDKSGLPSDRFSAERTGGSVSTLTIQRTQQEDSAVYLCASSTILGEVAYEQYFGPGTRLTVT.

The gene calls are TRBV7-2 and TRBJ2-7, with 10 bases matching TRBD2. CDR3 length: 15 amino acids. In germline, CDR1 is SGHTA, CDR2 FQGNSA. V lost 8 bases and J lost 4; bases outside the gene matches: 11. CDR3 DNA: TGTGCCAGCCCCTGGACTAGCGGAGCTCCGTACGAGCAGTACTTC. Its protein product is CASPWTSGAPYEQYF.

This chain links TRBV15 with TRBJ2-1; D is possibly TRBD1 or TRBD2 (5 bases each). Trimming cost V 3 bases and J 6 bases, with 18 bases left between them. Germline CDR1 reads LNHNV; CDR2 reads YYDKDF (reference sequence). This CDR3 has 16 amino acids. The DNA for the CDR3 is TGTGCCACCAGCAGCCCGCCCGGGGCCGCGAGCAATGAGCAGTTCTTC. This codes for CATSSPPGAASNEQFF.

The rearrangement uses TRBV19 and TRBJ1-2; D uncertain. Trimming removed 5 bases from V and 0 bases from J, with 10 bases in between. Germline V gives CDR1 LNHDA, CDR2 SQIVND (reference sequence). The CDR3 is made up of 14 amino acids. CDR3 DNA: TGTGCCAGTAGTTACAGCTTAGCTAACTATGGCTACACCTTC. Protein product: CASSYSLANYGYTF.

The chain is built from TRBV20-1 and TRBJ2-7; TRBD2 is a possible D gene (6 bases). This CDR3 is built from 15 residues. Germline V lookup: CDR1 DFQATT, CDR2 SNEGSKA (reference sequence). Trimming took 3 bases from V and 3 from J, leaving 18 bases between them. The CDR3 loop reads CSASVCEGGGYEQYF. The CDR3 nucleotides are TGCAGTGCTAGTGTGTGCGAGGGAGGAGGCTACGAGCAGTACTTC.

With respect to this clonotype: This may come from a read error, since a much larger clone is one base off. The conserved final phenylalanine or tryptophan is absent from the CDR3, which likely points to a read error. J is TRBJ2-3 and V is TRBV12-3 or TRBV12-4, with TRBD2 matching over 13 bases. Trimming cost V 5 bases and J 3 bases; bases outside gene matches: 2. The CDR3 spans 15 residues. The CDR3 here is CASSTTSGRTDTQYL. The CDR3 DNA is TGTGCCAGCAGTACGACTAGCGGGAGGACAGATACGCAGTATCTT.

This clonotype has only one observation. V and J are TRBV10-3 and TRBJ2-7, with TRBD2 identical over 10 bases. Germline lookup yields CDR1 ENHRY and CDR2 SYGVKD. The CDR3 covers 17 residues. The J segment lost 5 bases and the V segment lost 5 bases, leaving 15 bases of the junction unmatched. CDR3 residues: CAISPGTSEERQDEQYF. As DNA, the CDR3 is TGTGCCATCAGTCCAGGGACTAGCGAGGAGAGGCAGGACGAGCAGTACTTC.

This chain joins TRBV28 and TRBJ1-5; TRBD1 aligns across 12 bases. Germline lookup yields CDR1 MDHEN and CDR2 SYDVKM. This CDR3 spans 15 amino acids. V trimming: 6 bases; J trimming: 5 bases; junction bases outside the gene matches: 5. In nucleotides, the CDR3 is TGTGCCAGCAGCCCTGGGACAGGGGGCGATCAGCCCCAGCATTTT. It yields the protein CASSPGTGGDQPQHF.

As concerns this clonotype: This sequence may be a read error, since a much larger clone differs from it by one base. The rearrangement links TRBV6-5 to TRBJ1-1; D is possibly TRBD1 (5 bases). This CDR3 has 11 amino acids. Germline V gives CDR1 MNHEY, CDR2 SVGAGI. V lost 7 bases and J 11 bases, leaving 14 bases between the germline ends. The chain's CDR3 is CASINGGEAFF. In DNA, the CDR3 is TGTGCCAGCATTAACGGGGGGGAGGCTTTCTTT.

This rearrangement joins TRBV11-2 to TRBJ1-1, with 11 positions matching TRBD1. Germline V lookup: CDR1 SGHAT, CDR2 FQNNGV. This CDR3 is 14 amino acids long. With 5 bases clipped from V and 3 bases from J, the junction kept 2 bases outside the gene matches. CDR3 in DNA: TGTGCCAGCAGCGGGGACAGGGGGTACACTGAAGCTTTCTTT. Translating it yields CASSGDRGYTEAFF.

CDR3 sequence: CSARDGGQGYTGELFF. CDR3 in DNA: TGCAGTGCTAGAGATGGGGGGCAGGGGTACACCGGGGAGCTGTTTTTT. V is TRBV20-1 and J is TRBJ2-2; D could derive from TRBD1 or TRBD2 (6 bases each). CDR1 is DFQATT and CDR2 is SNEGSKA in the germline V gene (reference sequence). V dropped 0 bases and J dropped 3 bases, with 14 bases sitting between them. CDR3 length: 16 residues.

The CDR3: CASSAGGSHYGYTIYF. DNA of the CDR3: TGTGCCAGCAGCGCTGGGGGGTCCCACTATGGCTACACCATATATTTT. The chain is built from TRBV9 and TRBJ1-3; weak D call: TRBD1 (5 bases). Trimming left V 3 bases short and J 8 bases short, with 21 bases between. Looked up from germline, CDR1 is SGDLS and CDR2 is YYNGEE. This CDR3 comprises 16 residues.

The table lists this clonotype with many counts. V gene TRBV15 combines with J gene TRBJ1-3; perhaps TRBD1 as D (5 bases). The germline gives CDR1 LNHNV, CDR2 YYDKDF (reference sequence). There are 15 residues in the CDR3. With 0 bases removed from V and 4 bases from J, the gap between germline ends came to 10 bases. CDR3: CATSRDRDGGNTIYF. The CDR3 nucleotides read TGTGCCACCAGCAGAGACCGGGACGGGGGAAACACCATATATTTT.

The chain links TRBV7-9 to TRBJ1-3; D possibly corresponds to TRBD1 (5 bases). The germline gives CDR1 SEHNR, CDR2 FQNEAQ (reference sequence). Between the trimmed V and J ends, which lost 6 bases and 6 bases, there was a span of 24 bases. The CDR3 loop spans 17 amino acids. Written as DNA, the CDR3 is TGTGCCAGCAGTTCCTTCCCGGGACTAGCGGGAGAAAACACCATATATTTT. Its translation is CASSSFPGLAGENTIYF. Variable domain in full (rest from reference TRBV7-9 and TRBJ1-3): DTGVSQNPRHKITKRGQNVTFRCDPISEHNRLYWYRQTLGQGPEFLTYFQNEAQLEKSRLLSDRFSAERPKGSFSTLEIQRTEQGDSAMYLCASSSFPGLAGENTIYFGEGSWLTVV.

The rearrangement joins TRBV29-1 to TRBJ2-5; D uncertain. The CDR3 totals 11 residues. Deletions cut 1 base from V and 5 bases from J, with 5 bases between. Germline V CDR1 and CDR2: SQVTM, ANQGSEA. CDR3 coding DNA: TGCAGCGTTGAAGTTCGGGAGACCCAGTACTTC. It specifies CSVEVRETQYF.

This clonotype was observed once. This chain connects TRBV2 to TRBJ1-2; 7 bases map to TRBD1. There are 13 residues in the CDR3. Germline CDR1 and CDR2: SNHLY and FYNNEI. Trimming at V came to 5 bases and at J to 4 bases, leaving 4 bases not matched to a gene. In DNA form, the CDR3 reads TGTGCCAGCAGTAGGGGGCAAGTCTATGGCTACACCTTC. This gives the protein CASSRGQVYGYTF.

This clonotype came up many times. The V gene is TRBV10-2, the J gene TRBJ2-7, with D hard to call. Germline CDR1 is WSHSY and CDR2 is SAAADI. Deletions cut 5 bases from V and 0 bases from J, with 20 bases between. CDR3 size: 17 residues. The CDR3: CASSSEHNGESSYEQYF. The CDR3 region has the DNA TGCGCCAGCAGTAGCGAGCACAACGGAGAAAGCTCCTACGAGCAGTACTTC.